This T cell receptor (beta chain) was sequenced for a study of patients and donors after allogeneic stem cell transplantation. MiXCR, run by TCRdb on the RT-PCR reads, gives a single entry per CDR3 protein. The table lists thousands of distinct CDR3 sequences, roughly an eighth of them singletons. There are 13 residues in the CDR3. Trimming removed 3 bases at V and 6 bases at J, with 6 bases between. Germline CDR1 and CDR2: KGHSH and LQKENI. Specimen: blood, either unsorted or a sorted T cell fraction (not recorded which). The genes are TRBV18 and TRBJ1-6; D is uncertain. This receptor was taken from a human donor who was either an allogeneic HSCT recipient or a stem cell or donor lymphocyte infusion donor (not recorded which). It is not recorded whose cells these are; they may come from a transplant donor. This chain's CDR3 is CASSPGANSPLHF. CDR3 bases: TGTGCCAGCTCACCGGGAGCTAATTCACCCCTCCACTTT.